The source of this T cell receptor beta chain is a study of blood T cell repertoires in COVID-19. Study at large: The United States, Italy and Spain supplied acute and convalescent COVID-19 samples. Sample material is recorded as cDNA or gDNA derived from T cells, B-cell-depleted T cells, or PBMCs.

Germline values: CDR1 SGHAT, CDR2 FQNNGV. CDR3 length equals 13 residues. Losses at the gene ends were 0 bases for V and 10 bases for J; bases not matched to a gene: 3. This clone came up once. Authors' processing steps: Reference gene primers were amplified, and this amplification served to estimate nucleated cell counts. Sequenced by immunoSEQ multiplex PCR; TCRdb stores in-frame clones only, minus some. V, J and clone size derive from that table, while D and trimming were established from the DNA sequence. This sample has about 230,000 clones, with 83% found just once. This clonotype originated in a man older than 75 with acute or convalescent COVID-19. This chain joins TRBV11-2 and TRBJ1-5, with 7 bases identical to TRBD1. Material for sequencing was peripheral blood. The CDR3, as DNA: TGTGCCAGCAGCTTAGATCACAGGGGCCCCCAGCATTTT. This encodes CASSLDHRGPQHF.